A selection of T cell receptor beta chains follows, all from one sample in a study of shared T cell receptors in the human thymus. The protocol was immunoSEQ multiplex PCR, while the TCRdb copy is restricted to in-frame clones and leaves out a portion. The table has 500,000 to 750,000 clones, approximately 88% seen once. A further study also used this sample, focusing on human thymus T cells.

Sequenced input: thymocytes. Source of these receptors: a boy in the first two years of life with a congenital heart defect. Each CDR3 is given with its conserved first and last residue. Each record gives: D gene, CDR3 length, V gene, J gene, clone size, CDR3 DNA, CDR3 protein. A D gene is named only where the DNA matches it firmly. The size field is filled for only some rows; it gives once, few, many or a size class.

.	14	TRBV4-1	TRBJ1-6	.	TGCGCCAGCAGCCACCAGGGGAACAATTCACCCCTCCACTTT	CASSHQGNNSPLHF
.	17	TRBV4-1	TRBJ1-2	.	TGCGCCAGCAGCCAAGGGGGCGGGGGCCCAGCTAACTATGGCTACACCTTC	CASSQGGGGPANYGYTF
.	15	TRBV5-1	TRBJ1-2	.	TGCGCCAGCAGCTCTCAGACGGACAGAACGTATGGCTACACCTTC	CASSSQTDRTYGYTF
TRBD1	16	TRBV7-9	TRBJ2-7	.	TGTGCCAGCAGCGGGGGCAGCGAGACAGGGGATCCCGAGCAGTACTTC	CASSGGSETGDPEQYF
TRBD1	15	TRBV11-3	TRBJ2-2	once	TGTGCCAGCAGCTGGCAGTACAGGGGTACCGGGGAGCTGTTTTTT	CASSWQYRGTGELFF
TRBD2	15	TRBV10-3	TRBJ2-7	.	TGTGCCAGCTACCCTGGGGGACTAGGGGCCTACGAGCAGTACTTC	CASYPGGLGAYEQYF
TRBD2	14	TRBV4-3	TRBJ2-1	.	TGCGCCAGCAGCCAAGATCTGGGAGCGGGAGTAGAGTTCTTC	CASSQDLGAGVEFF
.	19	TRBV4-3	TRBJ2-1	.	TGCGCCAGCAGCCAAGATAGCCCCAAAGGGAGTCGGGTGGTCAATGAGCAGTTCTTC	CASSQDSPKGSRVVNEQFF
TRBD1	18	TRBV14	TRBJ2-6	.	TGTGCCAGCAGCCAAGGGGGACAGCGGTCCTCTGGGGCCAACGTCCTGACTTTC	CASSQGGQRSSGANVLTF
TRBD2	24	TRBV4-2	TRBJ2-3	.	TGTGCCAGCAGCCAAGAGGGGAGAGGTTTAACCGGGACTAGCGGGAGTATTCGGACAGATACGCAGTATTTT	CASSQEGRGLTGTSGSIRTDTQYF
.	12	TRBV6-1	TRBJ2-7	.	TGTGCCACAGCCTCAGGGTGGCACGAGCAGTACTTC	CATASGWHEQYF
TRBD2	16	TRBV5-5	TRBJ2-3	.	TGTGCCAGCAGCTATAGCGGGAGGGGTCTCGCAGATACGCAGTATTTT	CASSYSGRGLADTQYF
.	14	TRBV27	TRBJ2-2	.	TGTGCCAGCAGGATAGACTTGAACACCGGGGAGCTGTTTTTT	CASRIDLNTGELFF
.	12	TRBV29-1	TRBJ1-1	.	TGCAGCGTTTTACAGGGGAACACTGAAGCTTTCTTT	CSVLQGNTEAFF
TRBD1	11	TRBV20-1	TRBJ2-1	.	TGCAGTGCCACAGGGGTTGATGAGCAGTTCTTC	CSATGVDEQFF
TRBD2	15	TRBV4-3	TRBJ2-7	.	TGCGCCAGCAGCCGGGCACTAGCGGAGGGGAACGAGCAGTACTTC	CASSRALAEGNEQYF
.	17	TRBV4-2	TRBJ1-4	.	TGTGCCAGCAGCCAAGTATGGTCCCGGGGGGCAGTGGAAAAACTGTTTTTT	CASSQVWSRGAVEKLFF
.	18	TRBV7-2	TRBJ1-3	.	TGTGCCAGCAGCTCCCGGGGGAGGGCCCATCCCTCTGGAAACACCATATATTTT	CASSSRGRAHPSGNTIYF
TRBD2	16	TRBV13	TRBJ2-1	.	TGTGCCAGCAGCCACGGGCGGGGAGCGGGAGACGGTGAGCAGTTCTTC	CASSHGRGAGDGEQFF
.	12	TRBV30	TRBJ1-2	.	TGTGCCTTCAGGTTCCTCACCTATGGCTACACCTTC	CAFRFLTYGYTF
.	15	TRBV6-5	TRBJ2-7	.	TGTGCCAGCAGTTACGCAGAGGGCAGCTCCTACGAGCAGTACTTC	CASSYAEGSSYEQYF
.	13	TRBV27	TRBJ2-7	once	TGTGCCAGCAGTTGGTTTGCCGGCTACGAGCAGTACTTC	CASSWFAGYEQYF
.	11	TRBV28	TRBJ2-5	.	TGTGCCAGCAGTTATCCGGGACTTGAGTACTTC	CASSYPGLEYF
.	12	TRBV4-1	TRBJ2-7	.	TGCGCCAGCAGCCAAGGTGGGGGGGAGCAGTACTTC	CASSQGGGEQYF
TRBD1	20	TRBV9	TRBJ2-1	.	TGTGCCAGCAGCGTAGAGACGGGACAGGGGCCCAAGGCAACCTACAATGAGCAGTTCTTC	CASSVETGQGPKATYNEQFF
.	12	TRBV6-6	TRBJ2-7	.	TGTGCCAGGGCGGGACGGAGCTACGAGCAGTACTTC	CARAGRSYEQYF
TRBD1	14	TRBV5-1	TRBJ2-7	.	TGCGCCAGCAGCCCGGACAGGGAGACCTACGAGCAGTACTTC	CASSPDRETYEQYF
.	16	TRBV6-1	TRBJ1-3	.	TGTGCCAGCAGTGACCCTGGGACACCCTCTGGAAACACCATATATTTT	CASSDPGTPSGNTIYF
.	17	TRBV7-9	TRBJ1-4	.	TGTGCCAGCAGCCCCCTGAATGACTCGGAGGGCAATGAAAAACTGTTTTTT	CASSPLNDSEGNEKLFF
TRBD2	16	TRBV7-9	TRBJ2-3	.	TGTGCCAGCAGCGGCACTAGCGGGAGTGGCCCAGATACGCAGTATTTT	CASSGTSGSGPDTQYF
.	16	TRBV10-3	TRBJ2-1	.	TGTGCCGTAGTAGCGTTGCGGGAAGGGTCCTACAATGAGCAGTTCTTC	CAVVALREGSYNEQFF
.	15	TRBV11-3	TRBJ1-4	.	TGTGCCAGCAGCTTAGCGAGGGCCGCTAATGAAAAACTGTTTTTT	CASSLARAANEKLFF
.	13	TRBV9	TRBJ2-3	.	TGTGCCAGCGCTGGGCCCCTCACAGATACGCAGTATTTT	CASAGPLTDTQYF
TRBD2	20	TRBV5-4	TRBJ2-3	.	TGTGCCAGCAGCTTGGCCGTCTTCTCTAGCGGGATGTCTTGGGCAGATACGCAGTATTTT	CASSLAVFSSGMSWADTQYF
.	15	TRBV11-3	TRBJ1-1	.	TGTGCCAGCAGTCGCAGAACAGGGATTGGGTCTGAAGCTTTCTTT	CASSRRTGIGSEAFF
TRBD2	16	TRBV29-1	TRBJ2-6	.	TGCAGCGTTGAATCGGGGGGGGGCACTGGGGCCAACGTCCTGACTTTC	CSVESGGGTGANVLTF
TRBD2	14	TRBV2	TRBJ2-1	.	TGTGCCAGCACCGGGACTAGCGGGAGAAATGAGCAGTTCTTC	CASTGTSGRNEQFF
.	14	TRBV11-1	TRBJ1-1	once	TGTGCCAGCAGCTTAGTAGATTTGAACACTGAAGCTTTCTTT	CASSLVDLNTEAFF
TRBD1	13	TRBV10-2	TRBJ2-7	.	TGCGCCAGCAGTGACAGGGGGCGGTACGAGCAGTACTTC	CASSDRGRYEQYF
.	15	TRBV6-1	TRBJ1-3	few	TGTGCCACCCCCGTCGGGGGAAGCTCTGGAAACACCATATATTTT	CATPVGGSSGNTIYF
TRBD2	19	TRBV15	TRBJ2-7	.	TGTGCCACCAGCAGAGGCCGGGGGACTAGTACTTACCACTTGGACGAGCAGTACTTC	CATSRGRGTSTYHLDEQYF
.	14	TRBV5-3	TRBJ2-7	.	TGTGCCAGAAGTTACGGAGGGAGCTCCTACGAGCAGTACTTC	CARSYGGSSYEQYF
.	19	TRBV27	TRBJ1-1	.	TGTGCCAGCAGTCCATACATGATTACCCCCGGGACACCCAATACTGAAGCTTTCTTT	CASSPYMITPGTPNTEAFF
TRBD1	17	TRBV2	TRBJ1-3	.	TGTGCCAGCAGGGACAGGATGGAAGGGCACTCTGGAAACACCATATATTTT	CASRDRMEGHSGNTIYF
.	18	TRBV28	TRBJ2-1	.	TGTGCCAGCAGTTCCTTCATCCAAGGCCCTCTAGAAGACAATGAGCAGTTCTTC	CASSSFIQGPLEDNEQFF
TRBD1	18	TRBV27	TRBJ1-1	.	TGTGCCAGCAGTGCCCACACAGGGGGCCCCATTTATTACACTGAAGCTTTCTTT	CASSAHTGGPIYYTEAFF
TRBD2	15	TRBV11-2	TRBJ2-5	.	TGTGCCAGCAGCTTGGTGGGACTAGCGGATGAGACCCAGTACTTC	CASSLVGLADETQYF
.	14	TRBV28	TRBJ2-7	once	TGTGCCAGCAGTCCAACCGGGGTAAGGCCCGAGCAGTACTTC	CASSPTGVRPEQYF
TRBD1	13	TRBV6-6	TRBJ1-2	.	TGTGCCAGCAGTCCTACGACAGGGTGGGGCTACACCTTC	CASSPTTGWGYTF
.	14	TRBV7-9	TRBJ1-2	once	TGTGCCAGCAGCCCGGGGACAATCAACTATGGCTACACCTTC	CASSPGTINYGYTF
TRBD2	17	TRBV19	TRBJ2-1	.	TGTGCCAGTAGCTCCGGACTAGCGGGAGGGCCTTACAATGAGCAGTTCTTC	CASSSGLAGGPYNEQFF